These 22 T cell receptor beta chains were all obtained from the same sample, sequenced in a study of shared clonotypes between healthy human individuals. Assay: immunoSEQ multiplex PCR; the TCRdb copy retains only in-frame clones and omits some. This sample has 1.4 million or so clones, with approximately 98.5% found just once. The sequencing input was naive CD4+ T cells sorted from blood. Regarding subset: CD45RA+ positively selected. These TCRs come from a man aged 25-40 years in good health.

The chain employs TRBV12-5 and TRBJ2-2; 11 bases agree with TRBD2. The CDR3 spans 15 residues. CDR1 LGHNT and CDR2 FRNRAP come from the germline V gene. With 6 bases clipped from V and 6 bases from J, the junction kept 6 bases outside the gene matches. CDR3 DNA sequence: TGTGCTAGTGGAATAGCGGGAGGGTATTCCGGGGAGCTGTTTTTT. It yields the protein CASGIAGGYSGELFF.

The V call is TRBV5-1, the J call TRBJ2-5; 8 bases are a match to TRBD1. CDR1 is SGHRS and CDR2 is YFSETQ in the germline V gene. The CDR3 loop spans 18 amino acids. Trimming removed 0 bases from V and 4 bases from J; junction bases left unmatched: 14. The CDR3: CASSLAGDTGGRSETQYF. In DNA, the CDR3 is TGCGCCAGCAGCTTGGCGGGAGATACAGGGGGGCGATCAGAGACCCAGTACTTC. Full variable domain (remainder filled in from reference TRBV5-1 and TRBJ2-5): KAGVTQTPRYLIKTRGQQVTLSCSPISGHRSVSWYQQTPGQGLQFLFEYFSETQRNKGNFPGRFSGRQFSNSRSEMNVSTLELGDSALYLCASSLAGDTGGRSETQYFGPGTRLLVL.

This clone was recorded only once. V is TRBV7-3 and J is TRBJ2-1; 7 positions agree with TRBD2. The CDR3 contains 17 residues. Per germline, CDR1 SGHTA and CDR2 FQGTGA. The trim removed 3 bases at V and 6 bases at J, leaving 14 bases unmatched. Here the CDR3 DNA reads TGTGCCAGCAGCTTTCTCCCGGTTGCGGGGGTCTCCAATGAGCAGTTCTTC. It specifies CASSFLPVAGVSNEQFF. Using reference TRBV7-3 and TRBJ2-1 for the parts outside the CDR3, the full variable domain is GAGVSQTPSNKVTEKGKYVELRCDPISGHTALYWYRQSLGQGPEFLIYFQGTGAADDSGLPNDRFFAVRPEGSVSTLKIQRTERGDSAVYLCASSFLPVAGVSNEQFFGPGTRLTVL.

This sequence joins TRBV6-5 and TRBJ1-3, with D perhaps TRBD1 (6 bases). The CDR3 is made up of 15 amino acids. The V end lost 6 bases, the J end lost 0 bases, and 12 bases lay between the germline ends. Germline CDR1 reads MNHEY; CDR2 reads SVGAGI. The CDR3 DNA reads as TGTGCCAGCAGCATACAGGGCCTCTCTGGAAACACCATATATTTT. Translated: CASSIQGLSGNTIYF.

A single count supports this clone. The genes are TRBV9 and TRBJ2-7; D may be TRBD1 (6 bases). The germline CDR1 and CDR2 sequences are SGDLS and YYNGEE. The CDR3 runs 14 residues. V was trimmed by 3 bases and J by 0 bases, leaving 10 bases between them. Here the CDR3 DNA reads TGTGCCAGCAGCGGAGGGACACCCTCCTACGAGCAGTACTTC. Protein sequence: CASSGGTPSYEQYF.

This chain uses TRBV9 with TRBJ2-1; 7 bases map to TRBD2. Germline CDR1 and CDR2: SGDLS and YYNGEE. J was trimmed by 0 bases and V by 4 bases; bases with no gene match: 19. The CDR3 has 20 amino acids. CDR3 bases: TGTGCCAGCAGCACACCTAGCGGCCGACGTGAGACCAGCTCCTACAATGAGCAGTTCTTC. It translates to CASSTPSGRRETSSYNEQFF.

The chain links TRBV7-9 to TRBJ1-2; D is ambiguous. The germline gives CDR1 SEHNR, CDR2 FQNEAQ (reference sequence). The CDR3 extends over 11 amino acids. V lost 1 base to trimming and J lost 8 bases, with 5 bases between them. CDR3 nucleotide sequence: TGTGCCAGCAGCTTAGATTCAGGCTACACCTTC. Amino acid sequence: CASSLDSGYTF.

This clone was seen once. The chain recombines TRBV19 with TRBJ2-7; the D gene is possibly TRBD2 (5 bases). This CDR3 spans 15 amino acids. V dropped 3 bases and J dropped 5 bases, with 17 bases sitting between them. Germline V gene sequence: CDR1 LNHDA, CDR2 SQIVND (reference sequence). The CDR3 coding sequence is TGTGCCAGTAGTATGGAGGTTACCCCTATCCACGAGCAGTACTTC. Translated, it gives CASSMEVTPIHEQYF.

The chain recombines TRBV2 with TRBJ2-1; D is undetermined. Germline V gene sequence: CDR1 SNHLY, CDR2 FYNNEI. The CDR3 covers 14 residues. V lost 5 bases and J 1 base, leaving 9 bases between the germline ends. The CDR3 DNA follows: TGTGCCAGCAGTCCTAGGGTTTCCTACAATGAGCAGTTCTTC. Its translation: CASSPRVSYNEQFF.

The chain joins TRBV6-6 to TRBJ2-7; perhaps TRBD1 as D (6 bases). V was clipped by 6 bases and J by 6 bases, with 9 bases between them. The germline gives CDR1 MNHNY, CDR2 SVGAGI (reference sequence). The CDR3 consists of 11 residues. The CDR3 nucleotides read TGTGCCAGCAGAGACAGGTTCGAGCAGTACTTC. Translating it yields CASRDRFEQYF.

The chain recombines TRBV5-6 with TRBJ2-7, with D possibly being TRBD2 (6 bases). Germline values: CDR1 SGHDT, CDR2 YYEEEE. The CDR3 consists of 14 residues. Deletions cut 5 bases from V and 3 bases from J, with 15 bases between. CDR3 sequence (DNA): TGTGCCAGCAGGTCGTTGACTAGGAGCTACGAGCAGTACTTC. Its protein is CASRSLTRSYEQYF.

Note on this clone: The same CDR3 arises from other DNA sequences in this sample as well. V usage is TRBV5-5 and J usage is TRBJ2-1, with D perhaps TRBD1 or TRBD2 (5 bases each). V lost 1 base to trimming and J lost 0 bases, with 8 bases between them. The CDR3 is 15 amino acids. Germline CDR1 is SGHKS and CDR2 is YYEKEE (reference sequence). The chain's CDR3 is CASSLRGDSYNEQFF. The CDR3 coding sequence is TGTGCCAGCAGCTTGCGGGGCGACTCCTACAATGAGCAGTTCTTC.

This chain joins TRBV5-1 and TRBJ2-5; D gene unclear. This CDR3 contains 15 residues. Between the trimmed V and J ends, which lost 4 bases and 1 base, there was a span of 14 bases. Germline CDR1 is SGHRS and CDR2 is YFSETQ. The CDR3 sequence is CASSPRTSFQETQYF. The CDR3 bases are TGCGCCAGCAGCCCCCGGACCAGCTTCCAAGAGACCCAGTACTTC. Supplemented by reference TRBV5-1 and TRBJ2-5, the full variable domain reads KAGVTQTPRYLIKTRGQQVTLSCSPISGHRSVSWYQQTPGQGLQFLFEYFSETQRNKGNFPGRFSGRQFSNSRSEMNVSTLELGDSALYLCASSPRTSFQETQYFGPGTRLLVL.

This chain links TRBV5-1 with TRBJ2-7; 7 positions match TRBD1. V lost 1 base and J lost 0; bases outside the gene matches: 7. This CDR3 has 16 residues. Germline V gene sequence: CDR1 SGHRS, CDR2 YFSETQ. The CDR3: CASSLSATGASYEQYF. In DNA form, the CDR3 reads TGCGCCAGCAGCTTGAGCGCAACAGGGGCCTCCTACGAGCAGTACTTC.

In its sample, this clone was seen once. The V gene is TRBV15, the J gene TRBJ2-1; a possible D gene is TRBD2 (6 bases). Germline V gene data show CDR1 as LNHNV and CDR2 as YYDKDF (reference sequence). Trimming took 1 base from V and 5 from J, leaving 15 bases between them. CDR3 length equals 16 residues. The chain's CDR3 is CATSRGMGGINNEQFF. CDR3 nucleotide sequence: TGTGCCACCAGCAGAGGGATGGGGGGAATAAACAATGAGCAGTTCTTC.

The V call is TRBV19, the J call TRBJ2-1, with 8 nucleotides matching TRBD2. Germline V gives CDR1 LNHDA, CDR2 SQIVND (reference sequence). The CDR3 extends over 15 amino acids. The J segment lost 4 bases and the V segment lost 3 bases, leaving 5 bases of the junction unmatched. The DNA for the CDR3 is TGTGCCAGTAGTATTGGGGCTAGCGGGTACAATGAGCAGTTCTTC. It codes for CASSIGASGYNEQFF.

The chain combines TRBV18 with TRBJ2-5; D might be TRBD1 or TRBD2, each matching 5 bases. The germline V gene has CDR1 KGHSH and CDR2 LQKENI. This CDR3 has 15 amino acids. V was pared by 3 bases and J by 5 bases, with 16 bases between. CDR3 loop: CASSPPSDRGETQYF. The CDR3 DNA reads as TGTGCCAGCTCACCGCCGAGCGACAGAGGGGAGACCCAGTACTTC.

This rearrangement joins TRBV5-1 to TRBJ2-1; 9 bases line up with TRBD2. V gave up 2 bases and J gave up 4 bases; unmatched junction bases: 7. This CDR3 is 16 amino acids long. Germline lookup yields CDR1 SGHRS and CDR2 YFSETQ. CDR3 loop: CASSFLGLASYNEQFF. The CDR3, as DNA: TGCGCCAGCAGCTTTCTTGGACTAGCGAGTTACAATGAGCAGTTCTTC.

Concerning this clone: The sample carries other DNA sequences with the same CDR3. The CDR3 protein is CASSLSRNTGELFF. CDR3 sequence (DNA): TGTGCCAGCAGTTTATCAAGGAACACCGGGGAGCTGTTTTTT. This chain joins TRBV27 and TRBJ2-2; D is unclear. CDR3 size: 14 residues. CDR1 MNHEY and CDR2 SMNVEV come from the germline V gene (reference sequence). Trimming removed 0 bases at V and 1 base at J, with 3 bases between.

The CDR3 DNA follows: TGTGCCAGCTCCCTCGCTAGCGGGAGATCCAATGAGCAGTTCTTC. Protein: CASSLASGRSNEQFF. This sequence joins TRBV18 and TRBJ2-1, with 10 bases fitting TRBD2. The CDR3 consists of 15 residues. CDR1 and CDR2 (germline): KGHSH, LQKENI. V dropped 6 bases and J dropped 6; count of bases not matched to a gene: 8.

This chain connects TRBV28 to TRBJ2-3; either TRBD1 or TRBD2 may fit D (5 bases each). Germline CDR1 and CDR2: MDHEN and SYDVKM. CDR3 length equals 12 residues. The V and J ends lost 7 bases and 6 bases respectively, with 11 bases between them. CDR3 DNA sequence: TGTGCCAGCATTACCTGGGGGGATACGCAGTATTTT. Its protein is CASITWGDTQYF.

This sequence joins TRBV23-1 and TRBJ1-5, with D possibly matching TRBD1 (5 bases). TRBV23-1 is labeled an ORF, and its function is uncertain. This CDR3 comprises 19 residues. Trimming left V 0 bases short and J 0 bases short, with 18 bases between. This chain's CDR3 is CASSQSDGDGRNSNQPQHF. For the CDR3, the DNA is TGCGCCAGCAGTCAATCTGACGGGGACGGTCGAAATAGCAATCAGCCCCAGCATTTT.